This T cell receptor (beta chain) is drawn from a study of blood T cell repertoires in COVID-19. Study-level information: PBMCs, B-cell-depleted T cells, or T cells provided the cDNA or gDNA that made up the material.

The repertoire was sequenced with immunoSEQ multiplex PCR; TCRdb's copy has only in-frame clones and lacks some. The profile covers 20,000 to 25,000 clones, with about nine tenths appearing a single time and roughly 27% taken by the ten largest. In germline, CDR1 is SGHDN, CDR2 FVKESK. This CDR3 is 16 amino acids long. J gave up 3 bases and V 4 bases, and 3 bases lay outside the gene matches. The chain carries TRBV14 and TRBJ2-2, with 12 nucleotides matching TRBD2. The specimen was peripheral blood. This TCR was sampled from a human donor with active COVID-19. The donor label of this sample is uncertain. CDR3 amino acids: CASSLRLAGDTGELFF. In DNA, the CDR3 is TGTGCCAGCAGCCTCAGACTAGCGGGGGACACCGGGGAGCTGTTTTTT.